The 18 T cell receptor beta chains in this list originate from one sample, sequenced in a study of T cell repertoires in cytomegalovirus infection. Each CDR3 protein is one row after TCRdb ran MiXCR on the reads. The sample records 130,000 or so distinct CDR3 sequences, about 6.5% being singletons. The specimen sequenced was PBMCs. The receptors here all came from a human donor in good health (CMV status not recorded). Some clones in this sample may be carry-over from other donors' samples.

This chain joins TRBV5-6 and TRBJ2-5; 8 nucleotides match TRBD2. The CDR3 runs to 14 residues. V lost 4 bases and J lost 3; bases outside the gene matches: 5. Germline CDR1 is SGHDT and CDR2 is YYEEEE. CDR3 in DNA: TGTGCCAGCAGCGGGCGGGGGGCGGAAGAGACCCAGTACTTC. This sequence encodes CASSGRGAEETQYF.

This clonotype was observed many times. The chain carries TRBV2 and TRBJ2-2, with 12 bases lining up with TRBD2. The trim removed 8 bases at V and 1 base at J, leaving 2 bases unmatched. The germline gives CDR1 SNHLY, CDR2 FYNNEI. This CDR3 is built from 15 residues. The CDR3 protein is CASGGLAGNTGELFF. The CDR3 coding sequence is TGTGCCAGCGGGGGACTAGCGGGGAACACCGGGGAGCTGTTTTTT.

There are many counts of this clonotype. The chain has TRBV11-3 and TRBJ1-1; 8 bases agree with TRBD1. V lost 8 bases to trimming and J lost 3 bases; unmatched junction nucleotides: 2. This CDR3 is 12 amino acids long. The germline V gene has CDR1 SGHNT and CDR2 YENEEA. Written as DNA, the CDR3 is TGTGCCAGCTCGGACAGGGACACTGAAGCTTTCTTT. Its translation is CASSDRDTEAFF.

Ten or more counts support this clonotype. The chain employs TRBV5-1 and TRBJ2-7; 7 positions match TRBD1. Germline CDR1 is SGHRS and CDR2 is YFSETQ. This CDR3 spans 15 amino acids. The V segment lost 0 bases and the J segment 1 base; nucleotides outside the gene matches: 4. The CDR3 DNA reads TGCGCCAGCAGCTTGGGGCCGGGACAGTCCTACGAGCAGTACTTC. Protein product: CASSLGPGQSYEQYF.

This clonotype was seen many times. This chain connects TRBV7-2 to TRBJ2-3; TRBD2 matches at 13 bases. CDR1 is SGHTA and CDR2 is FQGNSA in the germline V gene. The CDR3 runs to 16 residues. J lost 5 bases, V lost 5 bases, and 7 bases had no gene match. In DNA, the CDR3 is TGTGCCAGCAGCGTGGGACTAGCGGGGCGGAGAGATACGCAGTATTTT. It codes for CASSVGLAGRRDTQYF.

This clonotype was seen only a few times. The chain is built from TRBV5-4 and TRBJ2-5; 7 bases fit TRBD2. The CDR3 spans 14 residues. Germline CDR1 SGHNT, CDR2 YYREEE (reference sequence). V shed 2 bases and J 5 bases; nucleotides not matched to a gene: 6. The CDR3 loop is CASSFAGGTETQYF. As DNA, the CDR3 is TGTGCCAGCAGCTTTGCCGGGGGGACGGAGACCCAGTACTTC.

The CDR3 loop reads CSAALAVPSSYEQYF. CDR3 DNA: TGCAGTGCTGCACTAGCGGTACCGAGCTCCTACGAGCAGTACTTC. V gene TRBV20-1 combines with J gene TRBJ2-7; 8 nucleotides line up with TRBD2. The ends lost 5 bases at V and 0 bases at J; junction bases unmatched: 9. CDR3 length equals 15 residues. Germline V gives CDR1 DFQATT, CDR2 SNEGSKA (reference sequence).

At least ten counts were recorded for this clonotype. CDR3 sequence (DNA): TGCGCCAGCAGCTTGGAAGGACAGAAGTCACCCCTCCACTTT. Protein product: CASSLEGQKSPLHF. The chain employs TRBV5-1 and TRBJ1-6; D is possibly TRBD1 (6 bases). Between the trimmed V and J ends, which lost 0 bases and 10 bases, there was a span of 11 bases. Germline CDR1 reads SGHRS; CDR2 reads YFSETQ. This CDR3 comprises 14 residues.

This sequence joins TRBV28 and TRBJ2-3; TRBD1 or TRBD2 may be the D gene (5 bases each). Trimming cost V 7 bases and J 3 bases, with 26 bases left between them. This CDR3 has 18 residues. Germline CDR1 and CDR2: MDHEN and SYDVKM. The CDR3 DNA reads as TGTGCCAGCATCCCCTCTTTCGCCGGGGCCGTTCAGACAGATACGCAGTATTTT. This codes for CASIPSFAGAVQTDTQYF.

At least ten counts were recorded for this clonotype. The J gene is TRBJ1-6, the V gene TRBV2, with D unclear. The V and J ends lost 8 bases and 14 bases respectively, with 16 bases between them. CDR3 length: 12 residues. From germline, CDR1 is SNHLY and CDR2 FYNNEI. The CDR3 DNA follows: TGTGCCAGCGGGGTGACCGCGGGATCCCTCCACTTT. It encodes CASGVTAGSLHF.

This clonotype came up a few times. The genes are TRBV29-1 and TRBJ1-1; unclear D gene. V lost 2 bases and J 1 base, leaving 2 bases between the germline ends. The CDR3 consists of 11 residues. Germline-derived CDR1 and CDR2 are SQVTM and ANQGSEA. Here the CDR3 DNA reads TGCAGCGTTGAACAGAACACTGAAGCTTTCTTT. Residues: CSVEQNTEAFF.

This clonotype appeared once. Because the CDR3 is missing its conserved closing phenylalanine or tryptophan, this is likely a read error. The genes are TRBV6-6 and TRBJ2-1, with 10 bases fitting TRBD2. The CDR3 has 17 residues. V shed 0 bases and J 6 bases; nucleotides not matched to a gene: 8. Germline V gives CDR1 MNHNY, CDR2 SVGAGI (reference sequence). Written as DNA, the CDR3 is TGTGCCAGCAGTTACTCGACGACTAGCGGGTTTTTCAATGAGCAGTTCTGT. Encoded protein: CASSYSTTSGFFNEQFC.

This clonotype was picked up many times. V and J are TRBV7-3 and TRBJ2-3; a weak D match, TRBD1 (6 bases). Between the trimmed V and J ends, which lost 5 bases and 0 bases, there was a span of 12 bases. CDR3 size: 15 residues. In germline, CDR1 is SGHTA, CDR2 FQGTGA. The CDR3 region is CASSPQGISTDTQYF. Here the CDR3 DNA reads TGTGCCAGCAGCCCTCAGGGGATTAGCACAGATACGCAGTATTTT. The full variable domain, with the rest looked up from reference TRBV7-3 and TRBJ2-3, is GAGVSQTPSNKVTEKGKYVELRCDPISGHTALYWYRQSLGQGPEFLIYFQGTGAADDSGLPNDRFFAVRPEGSVSTLKIQRTERGDSAVYLCASSPQGISTDTQYFGPGTRLTVL.

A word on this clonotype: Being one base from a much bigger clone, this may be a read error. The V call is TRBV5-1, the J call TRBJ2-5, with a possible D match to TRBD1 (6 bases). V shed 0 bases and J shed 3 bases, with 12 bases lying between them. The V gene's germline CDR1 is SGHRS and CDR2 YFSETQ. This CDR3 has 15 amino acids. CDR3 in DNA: TGCGCCAGCAGCTTGGAAGGACAGCTAAAAGAGACCCAGTACTTC. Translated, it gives CASSLEGQLKETQYF.

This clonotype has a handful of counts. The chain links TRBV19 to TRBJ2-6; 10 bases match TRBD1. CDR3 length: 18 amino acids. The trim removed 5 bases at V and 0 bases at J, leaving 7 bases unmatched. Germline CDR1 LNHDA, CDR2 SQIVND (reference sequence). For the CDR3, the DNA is TGTGCCAGTAGTCCAGGGACAGGGGTCTTCTCTGGGGCCAACGTCCTGACTTTC. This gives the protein CASSPGTGVFSGANVLTF.

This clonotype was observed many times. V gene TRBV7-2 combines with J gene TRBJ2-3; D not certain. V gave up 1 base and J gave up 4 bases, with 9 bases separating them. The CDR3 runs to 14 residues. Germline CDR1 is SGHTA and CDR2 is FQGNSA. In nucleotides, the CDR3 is TGTGCCAGCAGCTTAGACACGAACGCAGATACGCAGTATTTT. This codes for CASSLDTNADTQYF.

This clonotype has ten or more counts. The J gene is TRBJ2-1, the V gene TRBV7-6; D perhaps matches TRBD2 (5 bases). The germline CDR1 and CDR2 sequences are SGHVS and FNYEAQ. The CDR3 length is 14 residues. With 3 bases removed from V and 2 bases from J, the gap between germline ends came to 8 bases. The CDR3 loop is CASSLTGTYNEQFF. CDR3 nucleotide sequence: TGTGCCAGCAGCTTGACGGGGACCTACAATGAGCAGTTCTTC.

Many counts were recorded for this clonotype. CDR3 bases: TGTGCCAGCAGCTTAAGTGGTACAACTAATGAAAAACTGTTTTTT. Encoded protein: CASSLSGTTNEKLFF. V is TRBV11-2 and J is TRBJ1-4; D is ambiguous. CDR1 SGHAT and CDR2 FQNNGV come from the germline V gene. Trimming pared 2 bases from V and 0 bases from J, leaving 7 bases between. The CDR3 consists of 15 residues.